A few counts support the clone carrying this TCR beta chain. Its cognate antigen is unknown. Sample-barcoded 5' priming and a J-beta primer mix drove a second PCR of about 7 to 11 cycles. Via MiXCR, TCRdb re-called the 5' RACE reads, giving one row per CDR3 protein. The table lists roughly 1.9 million distinct CDR3 sequences, 35% to 50% of them singletons. The CDR3 has 13 residues. Germline loops: CDR1 SGHTA, CDR2 FQGNSA. Trimming took 2 bases from V and 4 from J, leaving 8 bases between them. This specimen comes from a study of blood T cells in healthy people across ages. Study findings and constraints: No conclusive comparison of naive versus antigen-experienced cells was possible with unsorted PBMCs. More naive CD4+ cells and higher diversity marked long-lived donors relative to aged donors.

The receptor was isolated from a human donor in good health. Sequencing input: blood. The chain combines TRBV7-2 with TRBJ1-1, with unresolved D. CDR3 nucleotide sequence: TGTGCCAGCAGCTTATATGGGTCCACTGAAGCTTTCTTT. This translates into CASSLYGSTEAFF.